Listed here are 28 T cell receptor beta chains from one sample, sequenced in a study of T cell responses to AZD1222 COVID-19 vaccine. TCRdb keeps only in-frame clones here, not all; method: immunoSEQ multiplex PCR. Among some 180,000 clones listed, 80% to 95% were seen once. This material consisted of peripheral blood, taken 28 days after the second dose of the MenACWY control vaccine. Receptors originate from an adult who received the MenACWY meningococcal vaccine as a control.

The chain employs TRBV4-3 and TRBJ2-5; D uncertain. With 0 bases removed from V and 2 bases from J, the gap between germline ends came to 4 bases. Germline assignment: CDR1 LGHNA and CDR2 YSLEER. The length of the CDR3 is 13 residues. The CDR3 loop is CASSQDWQETQYF. The CDR3 DNA sequence: TGCGCCAGCAGCCAAGACTGGCAAGAGACCCAGTACTTC.

The J gene is TRBJ1-4, the V gene TRBV2; the D is unclear. Trimming took 6 bases from V and 6 from J, leaving 14 bases between them. The germline gives CDR1 SNHLY, CDR2 FYNNEI. The CDR3 has 14 residues. The chain's CDR3 is CASSVDRLDEKLFF. CDR3 bases: TGTGCCAGCAGCGTCGACCGGTTGGATGAAAAACTGTTTTTT. The complete variable domain, with remaining parts taken from reference TRBV2 and TRBJ1-4, reads EPEVTQTPSHQVTQMGQEVILRCVPISNHLYFYWYRQILGQKVEFLVSFYNNEISEKSEIFDDQFSVERPDGSNFTLKIRSTKLEDSAMYFCASSVDRLDEKLFFGSGTQLSVL.

Notes on this clone: At the DNA level, this CDR3 is encoded by other sequences in the same sample as well. The J gene is TRBJ1-2, the V gene TRBV7-2; D uncertain. Germline V gene lookup returns CDR1 SGHTA and CDR2 FQGNSA. CDR3 size: 12 residues. V was shortened by 1 base and J by 4 bases, with 4 bases between the two germline ends. CDR3 sequence: CASSLVGYGYTF. The CDR3 nucleotides are TGTGCCAGCAGCTTAGTAGGCTATGGCTACACCTTC.

The chain recombines TRBV19 with TRBJ2-7, with 7 positions matching TRBD1. The CDR3 has 15 amino acids. In germline, CDR1 is LNHDA, CDR2 SQIVND (reference sequence). Losses at the gene ends were 5 bases for V and 2 bases for J; bases not matched to a gene: 9. CDR3: CASSPPSGQAYEQYF. The CDR3 coding sequence is TGTGCCAGTAGTCCACCTTCAGGACAGGCCTACGAGCAGTACTTC.

The chain links TRBV6-2 or TRBV6-3 to TRBJ1-2, with a weak D call TRBD1 (5 bases). In germline, CDR1 is MNHEY, CDR2 SVGEGT. With 3 bases removed from V and 2 bases from J, the gap between germline ends came to 10 bases. This CDR3 comprises 14 residues. The CDR3 protein is CASSYRSGNYGYTF. CDR3 in DNA: TGTGCCAGCAGTTATCGGTCAGGGAACTATGGCTACACCTTC.

This chain uses TRBV5-1 with TRBJ2-1; D may correspond to TRBD1 or TRBD2 (5 bases each). The CDR3 extends over 15 amino acids. The ends were cut back, 0 bases at V and 3 bases at J, with 10 bases in the middle. Germline CDR1 SGHRS, CDR2 YFSETQ. CDR3 nucleotide sequence: TGCGCCAGCAGCTTGGCGGGGCCCCGCTACAATGAGCAGTTCTTC. This sequence encodes CASSLAGPRYNEQFF.

The chain links TRBV28 to TRBJ1-2, with TRBD1 matching 8 bases. The V gene end was trimmed by 5 bases and the J gene end by 8 bases; junction bases not matched to a gene: 13. CDR1 is MDHEN, CDR2 SYDVKM, per germline. The CDR3 covers 15 residues. The CDR3 spells CASSTASGQGGGYTF. CDR3 DNA sequence: TGTGCCAGCAGTACGGCTTCCGGACAGGGAGGCGGCTACACCTTC.

The V gene is TRBV3-1 (or the pseudogene TRBV3-2), the J gene TRBJ2-2; a weak D match, TRBD2 (7 bases). V was trimmed by 2 bases and J by 7 bases, leaving 11 bases between them. The CDR3 is 14 residues long. Per the germline V gene, CDR1 is LGHDT and CDR2 is YNNKEL (reference sequence). CDR3 in DNA: TGTGCCAGCAGCCAACGGGGGGCGAACGGGGAGCTGTTTTTT. It yields the protein CASSQRGANGELFF.

The J gene is TRBJ1-3, the V gene TRBV5-1; the D is unclear. Trimming left V 1 base short and J 5 bases short, with 13 bases between. Germline CDR1 is SGHRS and CDR2 is YFSETQ. The CDR3 runs to 15 residues. The CDR3 sequence is CASSLTVGRRNTIYF. DNA of the CDR3: TGCGCCAGCAGCTTGACGGTAGGTCGAAGAAACACCATATATTTT.

This sequence joins TRBV3-1 (or the pseudogene TRBV3-2) and TRBJ1-2; 12 bases map to TRBD1. Germline V gene lookup returns CDR1 LGHDT and CDR2 YNNKEL (reference sequence). The junction had 4 bases not matched to a gene; V was cut back by 3 bases and J by 8 bases. This CDR3 spans 14 amino acids. Written as DNA, the CDR3 is TGTGCCAGCAGCCAGGGACAGGGGGCTGGCGGCTACACCTTC. Its protein is CASSQGQGAGGYTF.

This rearrangement joins TRBV30 to TRBJ1-2, with D unclear. V was clipped by 2 bases and J by 2 bases, with 9 bases between them. There are 13 residues in the CDR3. Germline CDR1 GTSNPN, CDR2 SVGIG (reference sequence). CDR3 amino acids: CAWSQRFNYGYTF. CDR3 DNA sequence: TGTGCCTGGAGTCAGAGATTCAACTATGGCTACACCTTC.

The chain employs TRBV6-5 and TRBJ1-1; D gene unclear. This CDR3 contains 13 residues. V was pared by 4 bases and J by 5 bases, with 11 bases between. Germline loops: CDR1 MNHEY, CDR2 SVGAGI. CDR3 DNA: TGTGCCAGCAGTTCCCGACTTGGAACTGAAGCTTTCTTT. As protein: CASSSRLGTEAFF.

The CDR3 nucleotides read TGTGCCAGCAGCGGGACAGGCCAAAATCAGCCCCAGCATTTT. Translating gives CASSGTGQNQPQHF. This chain joins TRBV2 and TRBJ1-5; 8 nucleotides match TRBD1. Losses at the gene ends were 6 bases for V and 4 bases for J; bases not matched to a gene: 5. The CDR3 covers 14 residues. Looked up from germline, CDR1 is SNHLY and CDR2 is FYNNEI.

V gene TRBV5-6 combines with J gene TRBJ2-1; 9 nucleotides match TRBD2. The length of the CDR3 is 16 residues. The germline V gene encodes CDR1 SGHDT and CDR2 YYEEEE. With 3 bases clipped from V and 8 bases from J, the junction kept 12 bases outside the gene matches. The CDR3 loop is CASSSTSSGASHEQFF. In DNA form, the CDR3 reads TGTGCCAGCAGCTCAACTTCTAGCGGGGCATCCCATGAGCAGTTCTTC.

The V gene is TRBV5-6, the J gene TRBJ1-5, with TRBD1 identical over 7 bases. V lost 4 bases, J lost 1 base, and 8 bases stayed unmatched. The CDR3 extends over 16 amino acids. The germline CDR1 and CDR2 sequences are SGHDT and YYEEEE. This CDR3 reads CASSAGGGWSNQPQHF. The CDR3 DNA reads TGTGCCAGCAGCGCAGGAGGGGGCTGGAGCAATCAGCCCCAGCATTTT.

J is TRBJ2-1 and V is TRBV4-1; D remains ambiguous. V shed 4 bases and J shed 8 bases, with 27 bases lying between them. CDR3 length: 18 amino acids. Germline V CDR1 and CDR2: MGHRA, YSYEKL. Here the CDR3 reads CASSRRTTNSAKDDEQFF. The DNA of the CDR3 is TGCGCCAGCAGCCGCAGGACGACAAACAGCGCGAAAGACGATGAGCAGTTCTTC.

The rearrangement uses TRBV27 and TRBJ2-3; D call uncertain. V was pared by 6 bases and J by 1 base, with 23 bases between. CDR3 length: 18 residues. Germline CDR1 and CDR2: MNHEY and SMNVEV (reference sequence). The CDR3 here is CASSRPPGRPRGTDTQYF. The CDR3 DNA follows: TGTGCCAGCAGCCGCCCTCCGGGCCGACCTCGGGGCACAGATACGCAGTATTTT.

The J gene is TRBJ1-1, the V gene TRBV5-8; D ambiguous. This CDR3 spans 14 amino acids. The V gene lost 2 bases and the J gene lost 0 bases, with 8 bases spanning the gap. Germline CDR1 reads SGHTS; CDR2 reads YDEGEE. CDR3 protein: CASSFSPMNTEAFF. CDR3 coding DNA: TGTGCCAGCAGCTTTTCCCCGATGAACACTGAAGCTTTCTTT.

This sequence joins TRBV19 and TRBJ1-1, with no clear D. Trimming shortened V by 0 bases and J by 1 base, and 6 bases separated the two germline ends. The CDR3 sequence is 14 residues long. Per germline, CDR1 LNHDA and CDR2 SQIVND (reference sequence). Here the CDR3 DNA reads TGTGCCAGTAGTATAGAATACAGGAACACTGAAGCTTTCTTT. It yields the protein CASSIEYRNTEAFF. The variable domain in full, with the rest retrieved from reference TRBV19 and TRBJ1-1, is DGGITQSPKYLFRKEGQNVTLSCEQNLNHDAMYWYRQDPGQGLRLIYYSQIVNDFQKGDIAEGYSVSREKKESFPLTVTSAQKNPTAFYLCASSIEYRNTEAFFGQGTRLTVV.

This chain connects TRBV27 to TRBJ1-1; D may be TRBD1 (6 bases). V was pared by 6 bases and J by 1 base, with 15 bases between. From germline, CDR1 is MNHEY and CDR2 SMNVEV (reference sequence). This CDR3 contains 15 residues. The CDR3 DNA is TGTGCCAGCAGGGCTGCAGGGGCCCCGAACACTGAAGCTTTCTTT. Translating it yields CASRAAGAPNTEAFF.

J is TRBJ1-1 and V is TRBV7-2; D remains unclear. The CDR3 has 14 amino acids. V dropped 3 bases and J dropped 3 bases, with 11 bases sitting between them. The germline V gene encodes CDR1 SGHTA and CDR2 FQGNSA. The CDR3 nucleotides are TGTGCCAGCAGCTTGATGGGCTTATACACTGAAGCTTTCTTT. Its translation is CASSLMGLYTEAFF.

This clone was seen a few times. The J gene is TRBJ2-1, the V gene TRBV9, with D perhaps matching TRBD1 (6 bases). From germline, CDR1 is SGDLS and CDR2 YYNGEE. The CDR3 extends over 16 amino acids. Trimming pared 0 bases from V and 0 bases from J, leaving 10 bases between. The CDR3 loop is CASSVGGRGSYNEQFF. CDR3 DNA: TGTGCCAGCAGCGTAGGGGGGCGCGGCTCCTACAATGAGCAGTTCTTC. The whole variable domain, filled in from reference TRBV9 and TRBJ2-1, reads DSGVTQTPKHLITATGQRVTLRCSPRSGDLSVYWYQQSLDQGLQFLIQYYNGEERAKGNILERFSAQQFPDLHSELNLSSLELGDSALYFCASSVGGRGSYNEQFFGPGTRLTVL.

The chain recombines TRBV6-5 with TRBJ1-1; possibly TRBD1 for D (5 bases). The length of the CDR3 is 15 residues. Germline V gene data show CDR1 as MNHEY and CDR2 as SVGAGI. Between the trimmed V and J ends, which lost 5 bases and 0 bases, there was a span of 13 bases. The CDR3, as DNA: TGTGCCAGCAGTCCCAGACAGAGCATGAACACTGAAGCTTTCTTT. Translation: CASSPRQSMNTEAFF.

V is TRBV5-4 and J is TRBJ1-4; possibly TRBD1 for D (6 bases). CDR1 is SGHNT, CDR2 YYREEE, per germline (reference sequence). Trimming took off 0 bases at V and 4 bases at J, with 10 bases between the two ends. This CDR3 comprises 15 residues. CDR3 nucleotides: TGTGCCAGCAGCTTGGCCGGGACACTTAATGAAAAACTGTTTTTT. It codes for CASSLAGTLNEKLFF. Complete variable domain (other parts from reference TRBV5-4 and TRBJ1-4): ETGVTQSPTHLIKTRGQQVTLRCSSQSGHNTVSWYQQALGQGPQFIFQYYREEENGRGNFPPRFSGLQFPNYSSELNVNALELDDSALYLCASSLAGTLNEKLFFGSGTQLSVL.

Remarks on this clone: Within the sample, other DNA sequences also encode this same CDR3. The chain links TRBV30 to TRBJ1-5; unclear D gene. V was clipped by 1 base and J by 0 bases, with 1 base between them. The CDR3 contains 12 residues. Germline values: CDR1 GTSNPN, CDR2 SVGIG (reference sequence). CDR3 in amino acids: CAWSDSNQPQHF. DNA for the CDR3: TGTGCCTGGAGTGATAGCAATCAGCCCCAGCATTTT.

This chain uses TRBV6-2 or TRBV6-3 with TRBJ1-1, with no clear D. Trimming stripped 5 bases from V and 0 bases from J, with 7 bases between. Per the germline V gene, CDR1 is MNHEY and CDR2 is SVGEGT. This CDR3 has 13 residues. CDR3 coding DNA: TGTGCCAGCAGTGTTGGGATGAACACTGAAGCTTTCTTT. This gives the protein CASSVGMNTEAFF.

This chain joins TRBV5-1 and TRBJ2-3; 9 bases are shared with TRBD2. This CDR3 region has 15 residues. Germline CDR1 and CDR2: SGHRS and YFSETQ. Germline trimming cut 1 base from V and 6 bases from J; bases unmatched to any gene: 6. The CDR3, as DNA: TGCGCCAGCAGCTTGTTGGCGGGGGGGCAGGATACGCAGTATTTT. It is translated as CASSLLAGGQDTQYF.

This clone was observed a few times. The chain couples TRBV19 to TRBJ1-2; 9 nucleotides match TRBD1. Trimming cost V 7 bases and J 5 bases; bases outside gene matches: 11. The CDR3 runs to 15 residues. Germline CDR1 and CDR2: LNHDA and SQIVND (reference sequence). CDR3 nucleotides: TGTGCCAGTACCTCAACAGGGGGCGAAGGGTATGGCTACACCTTC. Encoded protein: CASTSTGGEGYGYTF.